Listed below are T cell receptor beta chains from one sample, sequenced in a study of neurological immune-mediated disorders. Using its own MiXCR run on the 5' RACE reads, TCRdb lists one record per CDR3 protein. The data contain 74,000 or so distinct CDR3 sequences, under 10% of them singletons. Input material: PBMCs. Source of these receptors: a man between 45 and 60 years old in good health. Both conserved end residues are part of each CDR3. D genes are given only for firm matches. Size values are once, few and many counts, or a class for expanded clones, and some rows have none.

J | V | D | size | DNA | CDR3
TRBJ1-5 | TRBV10-3 | - | many | TGTGCCATCAGTGAGTCTCAGGGAGGGCAGCCCCAGCATTTT | CAISESQGGQPQHF
TRBJ1-1 | TRBV5-1 | - | many | TGCGCCAGCAGCTTGGGAGACGGACGAGGGACTGAAGCTTTCTTT | CASSLGDGRGTEAFF
TRBJ2-1 | TRBV20-1 | TRBD2 | - | TGCAGTGCTAGAGATCCTAGCGGAAATGAGCAGTTCTTC | CSARDPSGNEQFF
TRBJ1-5 | TRBV6-5 | - | many | TGTGCCAGCCGGACCACTTCGGGTCAGCCCCAGCATTTT | CASRTTSGQPQHF
TRBJ2-7 | TRBV27 | TRBD1 | many | TGTGCCAGCAGTACCGACAGGGGGGGCTTTTGGAGCTCCTACGAGCAGTACTTC | CASSTDRGGFWSSYEQYF
TRBJ2-2 | TRBV6-6 | TRBD1 | many | TGTGCCAGCAGGGGACAGGAGAAAAACGGGGAGCTGTTTTTT | CASRGQEKNGELFF
TRBJ2-3 | TRBV27 | - | many | TGTGCCAGCAGTCCCACAGATACGCAGTATTTT | CASSPTDTQYF
TRBJ2-3 | TRBV5-1 | - | many | TGCGCCAGCAGCTCGCAATCTAGCACAGATACGCAGTATTTT | CASSSQSSTDTQYF
TRBJ2-1 | TRBV28 | - | many | TGTGCCAGCAGCAGTGTGGGGGCGGGATCTGCCAATGAGCAGTTCTTC | CASSSVGAGSANEQFF
TRBJ1-2 | TRBV5-1 | - | many | TGCGCCAGCGGCCCCGGGAGTCAAAAGGCATATGGCTACACCTTC | CASGPGSQKAYGYTF
TRBJ1-1 | TRBV25-1 | - | many | TGTGCCAGCAGGTCCCGGGACGGCCAAAACACTGAAGCTTTCTTT | CASRSRDGQNTEAFF
TRBJ2-5 | TRBV5-1 | - | many | TGCGCCAGCAGCTTAACAGGGATACGCCAAGAGACCCAGTACTTC | CASSLTGIRQETQYF
TRBJ2-7 | TRBV20-1 | TRBD2 | many | TGCAGTGCTTGGTTTAGCGGGAGCCCGGCACAGGAGCAGTACTTC | CSAWFSGSPAQEQYF
TRBJ2-4 | TRBV6-2/TRBV6-3 | - | many | TGTGCCAGCAGTTACCCCTTTCGGGGGAGCCCCAAAAACATTCAGTACTTC | CASSYPFRGSPKNIQYF
TRBJ2-1 | TRBV20-1 | TRBD2 | many | TGCAGTGCTGACCAGACTAGCGGGACTAATAGAGTGAATGAGCAGTTCTTC | CSADQTSGTNRVNEQFF
TRBJ2-3 | TRBV7-2 | TRBD2 | many | TGTGCCAGCCGGACTAGCGGGAGCACAGATACGCAGTATTTT | CASRTSGSTDTQYF
TRBJ2-3 | TRBV20-1 | - | - | TGCAGTGCTAGAGATCCCATGGACACAGATACGCAGTATTTT | CSARDPMDTDTQYF
TRBJ1-4 | TRBV20-1 | - | many | TGCAGTGCTAGGTCTCCTAATGAAAAACTGTTTTTT | CSARSPNEKLFF
TRBJ2-6 | TRBV18 | - | many | TGTGCCAGCTCACCACCCGGGACTGGGGCCAACGTCCTGACTTTC | CASSPPGTGANVLTF
TRBJ2-2 | TRBV5-1 | - | once | TGCGCCAGCAGCTTCCGGGAATTCAACACCGGTGAGCTGTTTTTT | CASSFREFNTGELFF
TRBJ2-1 | TRBV20-1 | TRBD2 | few | TGCAGTGCGACTAGCGGGGGAAGGAATGAGCAGTTCTTC | CSATSGGRNEQFF
TRBJ1-2 | TRBV6-1 | TRBD1 | many | TGTGCCACATCAAACCCCGGGACAGGTGATCCCTATGGCTACACCTTC | CATSNPGTGDPYGYTF
TRBJ2-7 | TRBV7-2 | - | many | TGTGCCAGCAGCTCTAGGACCTGGAGCTCCTACGAGCAGTACTTC | CASSSRTWSSYEQYF
TRBJ2-1 | TRBV5-1 | - | many | TGCGCCAGCAGCTTGTCGGGATCCTACTTCAATGAGCAGTTCTTC | CASSLSGSYFNEQFF
TRBJ2-1 | TRBV5-1 | - | many | TGCGCCAGCAGCCCACTCGGGGGAGTCGATGAGCAGTTCTTC | CASSPLGGVDEQFF
TRBJ2-7 | TRBV7-2 | - | - | TGTGTCAGCAGCTTTCTCCAGGGCTACGAGCAGTACTTC | CVSSFLQGYEQYF
TRBJ1-5 | TRBV6-2/TRBV6-3 | - | many | TGTGCCAGCAGTTACTGGGCGGGGGAGACACGCGGGCAGCCCCAGCATTTT | CASSYWAGETRGQPQHF
TRBJ2-1 | TRBV9 | TRBD1 | few | TGTGCCAGCAGCGCAGCCGGGACAGGGCGATACAATGAGCAGTTCTTC | CASSAAGTGRYNEQFF
TRBJ2-5 | TRBV12-3/TRBV12-4 | TRBD1 | many | TGTGCCAGCAGATCACAGGGGGGTTTAGGAGAGACCCAGTACTTC | CASRSQGGLGETQYF
TRBJ2-5 | TRBV7-2 | - | many | TGTGCCAGCAGCCCCCGGGGGGCTTCTCAAGAGACCCAGTACTTC | CASSPRGASQETQYF
TRBJ1-3 | TRBV7-9 | - | many | TGTGCCAGCAGCTTATGGGGCGCGAGTGGAAACACCATATATTTT | CASSLWGASGNTIYF
TRBJ2-1 | TRBV29-1 | TRBD2 | - | TGCAGCTTAAGGACTAGCGGGAGGCCCCTGGGGCAGCAGTTCTTC | CSLRTSGRPLGQQFF
TRBJ2-5 | TRBV5-1 | TRBD2 | many | TGCGCCAGCACGCAAGCGGGGGGGTTTGAGACCCAGTACTTC | CASTQAGGFETQYF
TRBJ2-3 | TRBV7-8 | - | many | TGTGCCAGCAGCTTAAGGGCAGGAGCCACAGATACGCAGTATTTT | CASSLRAGATDTQYF
TRBJ1-4 | TRBV30 | - | many | TGTGCCTGGAGTGTATTAGGAAAGCCTAATGAAAAACTGTTTTTT | CAWSVLGKPNEKLFF
TRBJ2-3 | TRBV3-1 | - | many | TGTGCCAGCAGCAACAGTGTGGATACGCAGTATTTT | CASSNSVDTQYF
TRBJ2-4 | TRBV6-5 | - | many | TGTGCCAGCAGTTACTCGGTAGAAGCCAAAAACATTCAGTACTTC | CASSYSVEAKNIQYF
TRBJ1-5 | TRBV6-2/TRBV6-3 | TRBD1 | many | TGTGCCAGCAGTCGGACAGGATTTTATAGCAATCAGCCCCAGCATTTT | CASSRTGFYSNQPQHF
TRBJ2-3 | TRBV7-2 | - | many | TGTGCCAGCAGCCCTATGGGAAGCACAGATACGCAGTATTTT | CASSPMGSTDTQYF
TRBJ1-5 | TRBV28 | TRBD1 | many | TGTGCCAGCACCACGGGACAGGCCAGCAATCAGCCCCAGCATTTT | CASTTGQASNQPQHF
TRBJ2-3 | TRBV28 | TRBD2 | - | TGTGCCAGCAGTTTAGCGGGGGGGCTGGAGAACACAGATACGCAGTATTTT | CASSLAGGLENTDTQYF
TRBJ2-5 | TRBV5-6 | TRBD2 | many | TGTGCCAGCAGCCTTGGGGCTAGCGGGCTCGGAGAGACCCAGTACTTC | CASSLGASGLGETQYF
TRBJ2-7 | TRBV5-4 | - | few | TGTGCCAGCAGCTTGTTACAGGGCGAGCAGTACTTC | CASSLLQGEQYF
TRBJ2-2 | TRBV12-3/TRBV12-4 | TRBD2 | many | TGTGCCAGCAGTTATAAAGCGGGGGACGGGGAGCTGTTTTTT | CASSYKAGDGELFF
TRBJ1-4 | TRBV12-3/TRBV12-4 | - | many | TGTGCCAGCACCCACGCGGGCCACTATAATGAAAAACTGTTTTTT | CASTHAGHYNEKLFF
TRBJ2-1 | TRBV11-2 | TRBD2 | many | TGTGCCAGCAGCTTAGAGGGACTAGCGGAAAATGAGCAGTTCTTC | CASSLEGLAENEQFF
TRBJ2-3 | TRBV25-1 | - | many | TGTGCCAGCCTCTCGGCGGCAGATACGCAGTATTTT | CASLSAADTQYF
TRBJ1-1 | TRBV5-1 | - | many | TGCGCCAGCAGCTTGGCCAAAGACAGAGCTACTTACACTGAAGCTTTCTTT | CASSLAKDRATYTEAFF
TRBJ2-5 | TRBV20-1 | - | - | TGCAGTCTTCAGGGACAAGAGACCCAGTACTTC | CSLQGQETQYF
TRBJ2-1 | TRBV7-3 | TRBD2 | many | TGTGCCAGCAGCTTAATCCCAGCGGGGGGGGGTGAGCAGTTCTTC | CASSLIPAGGGEQFF
TRBJ1-2 | TRBV7-9 | - | many | TGTGCCAGCAGCCTCCGGCAAGCAAACTATGGCTACACCTTC | CASSLRQANYGYTF
TRBJ2-2 | TRBV29-1 | TRBD1 | many | TGCAGCGTCCTACTTGGACAGGTCCGAACCACCGGGGAGCTGTTTTTT | CSVLLGQVRTTGELFF
TRBJ2-2 | TRBV5-1 | - | many | TGCGCCAGCAGCTTCCCTCCACCGAACACCGGGGAGCTGTTTTTT | CASSFPPPNTGELFF
TRBJ2-3 | TRBV7-3 | TRBD2 | many | TGTGCCAGCAGCTCTGGGACTAGCGGAGGGACAGATACGCAGTATTTT | CASSSGTSGGTDTQYF
TRBJ2-3 | TRBV5-1 | - | many | TGCGCCAGCAGCTCTGACCCGGTTGGTGATACGCAGTATTTT | CASSSDPVGDTQYF
TRBJ2-5 | TRBV7-2 | TRBD2 | many | TGTGCCAGCAGCTTAGCTAGCGGGAATCAAGAGACCCAGTACTTC | CASSLASGNQETQYF